A single sample is the source of the 29 T cell receptor beta chains below, sequenced in a study of blood T cell repertoires in COVID-19. The assay was immunoSEQ multiplex PCR, and TCRdb's table has in-frame clones only and misses some. Counted here are under 250,000 clones, about four fifths occurring once; the ten biggest clones make up approximately 8%. The sample was peripheral blood. The receptors stem from a woman in her forties or fifties with active or convalescent COVID-19.

The chain has TRBV27 and TRBJ2-5; D perhaps matches TRBD2 (5 bases). The CDR3 spans 14 residues. CDR1 is MNHEY and CDR2 is SMNVEV in the germline V gene (reference sequence). Trimming stripped 0 bases from V and 5 bases from J, with 10 bases between. The CDR3 coding sequence is TGTGCCAGCAGTTTATCGGCTAGCACGGAGACCCAGTACTTC. Its translation is CASSLSASTETQYF.

The chain couples TRBV6-5 to TRBJ1-2, with TRBD1 matching 7 bases. CDR1 and CDR2 (germline): MNHEY, SVGAGI. J was trimmed by 7 bases and V by 6 bases; bases with no gene match: 14. This CDR3 has 15 residues. The CDR3 reads CASSHNRGDGGGYTF. The DNA of the CDR3 is TGTGCCAGCAGCCACAACAGGGGCGATGGCGGTGGCTACACCTTC.

The CDR3 nucleotides read TGTGCCAGCAGTTTGGGGGGGATGACTAATGAAAAACTGTTTTTT. This gives the protein CASSLGGMTNEKLFF. This chain uses TRBV28 with TRBJ1-4, with a weak D call TRBD1 (5 bases). The CDR3 consists of 15 residues. Germline V CDR1 and CDR2: MDHEN, SYDVKM. V shed 3 bases and J shed 2 bases, with 10 bases lying between them.

This clone showed up just once. V is TRBV5-6 and J is TRBJ1-5, with a possible D match to TRBD1 (6 bases). Trimming took 6 bases from V and 6 from J, leaving 25 bases between them. Germline-derived CDR1 and CDR2 are SGHDT and YYEEEE. This CDR3 has 17 amino acids. CDR3 in DNA: TGTGCCAGCATGAGTTGGGGGCGAAAGGTCCGGGGTCAGCCCCAGCATTTT. This translates into CASMSWGRKVRGQPQHF.

The chain uses TRBV7-6 and TRBJ1-1; D unclear. The germline V and J ends were trimmed by 4 bases and 0 bases, with 12 bases remaining between them. The CDR3 has 15 residues. CDR1 and CDR2 from the germline V gene are SGHVS and FNYEAQ. The CDR3 nucleotides are TGTGCCAGCAGCTCACAGACGGATATGAACACTGAAGCTTTCTTT. Its translation is CASSSQTDMNTEAFF.

The V call is TRBV11-2, the J call TRBJ2-3; 9 nucleotides align to TRBD2. Germline-derived CDR1 and CDR2 are SGHAT and FQNNGV. The junction had 5 bases not matched to a gene; V was cut back by 4 bases and J by 6 bases. The CDR3 consists of 14 residues. The CDR3 loop is CASSSSSGADTQYF. As DNA, the CDR3 is TGTGCCAGCAGCTCCTCTAGCGGGGCCGATACGCAGTATTTT.

This chain uses TRBV7-2 with TRBJ1-5; D is possibly TRBD1 (6 bases). Trimming removed 1 base from V and 1 base from J, with 14 bases in between. CDR3 length equals 17 residues. CDR1 SGHTA and CDR2 FQGNSA come from the germline V gene. The CDR3 coding sequence is TGTGCCAGCAGCTTAGGGGCAGGGGCGTTGAGCAATCAGCCCCAGCATTTT. Translated, it gives CASSLGAGALSNQPQHF.

As to this clone: The same CDR3 also results from other DNA sequences found in this sample. This chain connects TRBV18 to TRBJ1-5; TRBD1 agrees at 9 bases. V shed 6 bases and J 5 bases; nucleotides not matched to a gene: 5. CDR3 length equals 14 residues. Germline V gene sequence: CDR1 KGHSH, CDR2 LQKENI. The CDR3 here is CASSEQGADQPQHF. CDR3 DNA sequence: TGTGCCAGCTCTGAACAGGGGGCAGATCAGCCCCAGCATTTT.

The V call is TRBV4-1, the J call TRBJ1-3; 8 nucleotides agree with TRBD1. Unmatched junction bases numbered 12, after V lost 4 bases and J lost 4 bases. This CDR3 has 17 residues. Germline V gives CDR1 MGHRA, CDR2 YSYEKL. CDR3 in amino acids: CASSRDFQGAGGNTIYF. The CDR3 DNA is TGCGCCAGCAGCCGGGACTTTCAGGGGGCGGGGGGAAACACCATATATTTT.

The genes are TRBV10-2 and TRBJ1-2, with D unclear. CDR1 is WSHSY and CDR2 is SAAADI in the germline V gene. The CDR3 has 13 residues. V lost 3 bases and J 5 bases, leaving 10 bases between the germline ends. CDR3 nucleotide sequence: TGCGCCAGCAGTGACGGGGAGAGGTATGGCTACACCTTC. Translated, it gives CASSDGERYGYTF.

This clone appeared a few times. V is TRBV4-1 and J is TRBJ1-5, with D unclear. Looked up from germline, CDR1 is MGHRA and CDR2 is YSYEKL. The length of the CDR3 is 16 residues. V lost 1 base and J 1 base, leaving 11 bases between the germline ends. The CDR3 DNA reads TGCGCCAGCAGCCAAGGACGGACTCTAAGCAATCAGCCCCAGCATTTT. Its translation is CASSQGRTLSNQPQHF.

This clone appeared a single time. This chain connects TRBV5-6 to TRBJ1-6; D is perhaps TRBD1 (6 bases). The ends were cut back, 4 bases at V and 8 bases at J, with 19 bases in the middle. Germline CDR1 SGHDT, CDR2 YYEEEE. CDR3 size: 16 residues. CDR3 coding DNA: TGTGCCAGCAGCCCCGATGGTGCAGGGGCGTATTCACCCCTCCACTTT. Translating gives CASSPDGAGAYSPLHF. Full variable domain (missing parts from reference TRBV5-6 and TRBJ1-6): DAGVTQSPTHLIKTRGQQVTLRCSPKSGHDTVSWYQQALGQGPQFIFQYYEEEERQRGNFPDRFSGHQFPNYSSELNVNALLLGDSALYLCASSPDGAGAYSPLHFGNGTRLTVT.

The J gene is TRBJ1-1, the V gene TRBV7-3; 10 positions agree with TRBD1. CDR3 length: 18 amino acids. From germline, CDR1 is SGHTA and CDR2 FQGTGA. Trimming removed 4 bases from V and 4 bases from J; junction bases left unmatched: 15. The DNA for the CDR3 is TGTGCCAGCAGCTCCTTATATTGGGGGACAGGGGTGAGCACTGAAGCTTTCTTT. It specifies CASSSLYWGTGVSTEAFF.

The V call is TRBV5-1, the J call TRBJ2-7; TRBD1 aligns across 8 bases. Germline values: CDR1 SGHRS, CDR2 YFSETQ. This CDR3 contains 17 residues. J was trimmed by 4 bases and V by 4 bases; bases with no gene match: 16. The CDR3 loop reads CASSPQGAYSIRYEQYV. The CDR3 region has the DNA TGCGCCAGCAGCCCGCAGGGGGCCTATTCTATTCGGTACGAGCAGTACGTC.

The chain employs TRBV5-1 and TRBJ2-7; 14 nucleotides align to TRBD2. The CDR3 is 16 residues long. Trimming removed 2 bases from V and 4 bases from J; junction bases left unmatched: 5. The germline V gene has CDR1 SGHRS and CDR2 YFSETQ. The CDR3 reads CASSFTGLAGEYEQYF. CDR3 coding DNA: TGCGCCAGCAGCTTTACGGGACTAGCGGGAGAGTACGAGCAGTACTTC.

This clone was counted a few times. The V gene is TRBV28, the J gene TRBJ1-1, with 8 bases aligning to TRBD1. V was clipped by 5 bases and J by 7 bases; unmatched bases: 12. Germline CDR1 reads MDHEN; CDR2 reads SYDVKM. CDR3 length: 15 residues. The CDR3 loop reads CASSDTDRVKGEAFF. The CDR3 DNA follows: TGTGCCAGCAGTGACACGGACAGGGTTAAGGGTGAAGCTTTCTTT.

The chain joins TRBV25-1 to TRBJ2-7, with D unresolved. The CDR3 is 11 amino acids. Germline V lookup: CDR1 MGHDK, CDR2 SYGVNS. The CDR3 nucleotides are TGTCCCCCGTCCCTTGCCTACGAGCAGTACGTC. This gives the protein CPPSLAYEQYV.

This clone has a handful of counts. The rearrangement uses TRBV6-4 and TRBJ2-2, with D tentatively TRBD1 (5 bases). The ends were cut back, 9 bases at V and 2 bases at J, with 13 bases in the middle. CDR1 is MRHNA and CDR2 is SNTAGT in the germline V gene. The CDR3 loop spans 14 amino acids. For the CDR3, the DNA is TGTGCCAGTCGCCAGGGTGGAAACACCGGGGAGCTGTTTTTT. It translates to CASRQGGNTGELFF.

The V call is TRBV5-1, the J call TRBJ2-3; tentatively, D is TRBD1 (6 bases). This CDR3 has 15 amino acids. V was shortened by 0 bases and J by 5 bases, with 13 bases between the two germline ends. Germline CDR1 and CDR2: SGHRS and YFSETQ. This CDR3 is CASSLGGTHVDTQYF. CDR3 DNA sequence: TGCGCCAGCAGCTTGGGGGGGACACATGTAGATACGCAGTATTTT.

This clone is a singleton in its sample. This chain's CDR3 is CASSLTDTNTGELFF. The CDR3 DNA sequence: TGTGCCAGTAGTCTTACTGATACGAACACCGGGGAGCTGTTTTTT. V is TRBV19 and J is TRBJ2-2; no reliable D call. CDR1 and CDR2 (germline): LNHDA, SQIVND (reference sequence). The CDR3 is made up of 15 amino acids. V was shortened by 5 bases and J by 0 bases, with 10 bases between the two germline ends.

For the CDR3, the DNA is TGTGCCACCCAGGACATTGCCTACGAGCAGTACTTC. Its translation: CATQDIAYEQYF. The J gene is TRBJ2-7, the V gene TRBV19; D is perhaps TRBD1 (5 bases). The germline V gene encodes CDR1 LNHDA and CDR2 SQIVND (reference sequence). The CDR3 loop spans 12 amino acids. Trimming took 10 bases from V and 2 from J, leaving 12 bases between them.

The V and J genes are TRBV6-5 and TRBJ2-2, with D uncertain. Looked up from germline, CDR1 is MNHEY and CDR2 is SVGAGI. The CDR3 is 12 amino acids. Trimming removed 5 bases at V and 8 bases at J, with 9 bases between. The CDR3 bases are TGTGCCAGCAGTCCCTGGAGAGGGGAGCTGTTTTTT. This translates into CASSPWRGELFF.

This chain uses TRBV4-1 with TRBJ2-7; D perhaps matches TRBD1 (5 bases). Germline V CDR1 and CDR2: MGHRA, YSYEKL. The CDR3 is 15 amino acids. Trimming removed 2 bases from V and 0 bases from J, with 11 bases in between. CDR3 bases: TGCGCCAGCAGCCAAATCCAGGGAACCTCCTACGAGCAGTACTTC. Translated: CASSQIQGTSYEQYF.

As regards this clone: At one boundary the junction diverges from the germline segment, which might be a read error. The rearrangement joins TRBV6-1 to TRBJ1-1; 8 nucleotides align to TRBD1. This CDR3 has 17 residues. Germline CDR1 and CDR2: MNHNS and SASEGT. This chain's CDR3 is CASSKASRGPVNTEAFF. The CDR3 DNA sequence: TGTGCCAGCAGTAAAGCCTCCAGGGGGCCCGTGAACACTGAAGCTTTCTTT.

The chain couples TRBV3-1 (or the pseudogene TRBV3-2) to TRBJ1-5, with D perhaps matching TRBD1 (5 bases). Trimming cost V 5 bases and J 7 bases, with 12 bases left between them. In germline, CDR1 is LGHDT, CDR2 YNNKEL (reference sequence). The CDR3 is 13 amino acids. The CDR3 protein is CASSIGRDQPQHF. As DNA, the CDR3 is TGTGCCAGCAGCATAGGGAGGGACCAGCCCCAGCATTTT.

This sequence joins TRBV29-1 and TRBJ1-2, with 8 bases identical to TRBD1. The germline CDR1 and CDR2 sequences are SQVTM and ANQGSEA. This CDR3 is built from 13 residues. The V gene end was trimmed by 3 bases and the J gene end by 2 bases; junction bases not matched to a gene: 2. The CDR3 spells CSVDNRGNYGYTF. DNA of the CDR3: TGCAGCGTTGACAACAGGGGGAACTATGGCTACACCTTC.

V is TRBV12-3 or TRBV12-4 and J is TRBJ1-6; 7 bases line up with TRBD1. V was clipped by 4 bases and J by 9 bases; unmatched bases: 0. CDR3 size: 12 residues. CDR3 sequence: CASSYRGSPLHF. The CDR3, as DNA: TGTGCCAGCAGTTACAGGGGTTCACCCCTCCACTTT.

The chain has TRBV11-3 and TRBJ1-5; no firm D call. There are 10 residues in the CDR3. The V gene lost 4 bases and the J gene lost 9 bases, with 4 bases spanning the gap. The germline CDR1 and CDR2 sequences are SGHNT and YENEEA. The CDR3 is CASSSPPQHF. CDR3 coding DNA: TGTGCCAGCAGCTCTCCGCCCCAGCATTTT. The whole variable domain, filled in from reference TRBV11-3 and TRBJ1-5, reads EAGVVQSPRYKIIEKKQPVAFWCNPISGHNTLYWYLQNLGQGPELLIRYENEEAVDDSQLPKDRFSAERLKGVDSTLKIQPAELGDSAVYLCASSSPPQHFGDGTRLSIL.

J is TRBJ2-5 and V is TRBV9, with 7 bases aligning to TRBD1. This CDR3 is 15 amino acids long. Germline assignment: CDR1 SGDLS and CDR2 YYNGEE. V lost 3 bases to trimming and J lost 2 bases; unmatched junction nucleotides: 7. CDR3 nucleotides: TGTGCCAGCAGCGGGTTGGGACAGCCTCAAGAGACCCAGTACTTC. Translating it yields CASSGLGQPQETQYF.